Described below is a single T cell receptor (beta chain) sequence and its context. The specificity of this receptor is unknown. CDR1 and CDR2 are read off the germline V gene as MNHNS and SASEGT. The CDR3 sequence holds 14 residues, the cysteine and phenylalanine included. The protein alone is recorded here. Libraries were made using 5' RACE. Preparation of each TCR library used 3,000 to 3,500 ng of total RNA. For each sample, cDNA synthesis with SMARTScribe reverse transcriptase was split into eight separate reactions. Unique molecular identifiers containing a 6-nucleotide sample barcode were introduced through template switching during cDNA synthesis. Two nested PCRs of roughly 15 and 9 cycles amplified the TCRalpha and TCRbeta cDNA, and bead purification followed each PCR. Before amplification, the cDNA was treated with uracil DNA-glycosylase and purified using the QIAquick PCR purification kit. In the second PCR, Illumina TruSeq-compatible adapters and sample-specific barcodes were added. TapeStation and Qubit were used to check library quality and concentration, and around 4.5 ng of each library went into the pool. The pooled libraries were sequenced with 2 x 100 bp reads and custom sequencing primers on an Illumina HiSeq2500 single-index Rapid Run. Regarding the original processing steps: MiGEC version 1.2.6 was used for UMI-based consensus assembly to correct PCR and sequencing errors. V(D)J alignment, clonotype assembly and CDR3 extraction were performed with MiXCR version 2.1.1. Gene usage, clonotype sharing and MAIT/NKT TCR abundance were normalised by analysing the top 1000, 10 000 and 20 000 clonotypes per sample. Diversity was computed as the inverse Simpson index with the vegan R package after downsampling to 27 000 UMIs. Paired Mann-Whitney U tests were applied to discordant twin pairs, with Benjamini-Hochberg correction for multiple testing. TCRdb reprocessed the raw reads; every CDR3 protein sequence is a single record, and DNA is not supplied. These V and J calls derive from TCRdb rather than the authors' analysis. This sample's table has entries for 200,000 to 250,000 distinct CDR3 sequences. Under 8.5% of the sample rests with the top ten.

From each donor, a roughly 2.7 ml peripheral blood sample was drawn into PAXgene tubes and stored at -80 degrees C. Total RNA was isolated from whole blood with the PAXgene blood miRNA kit on an automated QIAcube, without T cell sorting. Peripheral blood from monozygotic twin pairs who were concordant or discordant for inflammatory bowel disease underwent deep TCRalpha and TCRbeta repertoire profiling using unique molecular barcoding. Smoking habits were recorded for all twin pairs, with individuals classified as current, former or never smokers. These data originate in a study of monozygotic twins with inflammatory bowel disease (dated by TCRdb to 2018 to 2020). Describing the broader study: The complete study included approximately 30 monozygotic twin pairs: 19 IBD-discordant Danish pairs and nine German pairs, of which four were IBD-concordant and five were IBD-discordant. Within discordant pairs, disease-associated traits were sought mainly by comparing IBD patients with their genetically identical healthy co-twins. Each individual had, on average, about 151 000 unique TCRalpha sequences and 181 000 unique TCRbeta sequences available for analysis. Study-wide findings and limitations: Compared with healthy twins, IBD patients shared fewer clonotypes with other individuals, and the difference was most pronounced in patients with signs of disease activity. Because patients received different immunosuppressive treatments, the repertoires may have picked up extra background noise and variability between individuals. No single strong signal or clonotype linked to IBD turned up in the results, so the idea that one exists was not supported. Concordant and discordant twins showed no difference in repertoire similarity, possibly because of limited statistical power. TCRbeta repertoire diversity, by inverse Simpson index, was decreased in IBD patients compared with their healthy co-twins. The analysis was unable to tell apart different T cell subtypes.

The clonotype was recovered from a human donor with ulcerative colitis or Crohn's disease, or a healthy co-twin of an affected twin (not recorded which). In this chain, TRBV6-1 is recombined with TRBJ1-1; TCRdb's D call, TRBD1, is unchecked because there is no DNA. Sequencing was performed on blood. The CDR3 protein sequence reads: CASSRDREYTEAFF.